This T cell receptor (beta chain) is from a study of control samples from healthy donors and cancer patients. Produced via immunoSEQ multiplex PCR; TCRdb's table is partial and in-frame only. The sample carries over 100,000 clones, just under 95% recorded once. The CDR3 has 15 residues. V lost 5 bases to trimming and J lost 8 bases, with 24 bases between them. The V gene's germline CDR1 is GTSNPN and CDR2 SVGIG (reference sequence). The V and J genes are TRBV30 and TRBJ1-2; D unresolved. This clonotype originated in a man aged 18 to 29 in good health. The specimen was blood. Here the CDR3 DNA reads TGTGCCTGGGAGGACGTGCCTGGGTCAGGTAACGGCTACACCTTC. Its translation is CAWEDVPGSGNGYTF.